Below, 22 T cell receptor beta chains from the same sample are listed, as sequenced in a study of control samples from healthy donors and cancer patients. The assay was immunoSEQ multiplex PCR, and TCRdb's table has in-frame clones only and misses some. The data contain 170,000 or so clones, 80% to 95% of them singletons. Input material: blood. The receptor set was obtained from a man younger than 30 in good health.

This chain connects TRBV6-5 to TRBJ1-2; TRBD1 agrees at 9 bases. The V segment lost 2 bases and the J segment 6 bases; nucleotides outside the gene matches: 7. This CDR3 region has 15 residues. Germline-derived CDR1 and CDR2 are MNHEY and SVGAGI. CDR3 sequence (DNA): TGTGCCAGCAGTTACCGAGGGACAGGGACGAATGGCTACACCTTC. Amino acids: CASSYRGTGTNGYTF.

Written as DNA, the CDR3 is TGTGCCAGCAGCTCCAATGGAGAGCGCTACGAGCAGTACTTC. It translates to CASSSNGERYEQYF. The chain uses TRBV7-2 and TRBJ2-7, with no clear D. V shed 4 bases and J shed 3 bases, with 13 bases lying between them. This CDR3 is 14 amino acids long. Germline V gene data show CDR1 as SGHTA and CDR2 as FQGNSA.

This chain uses TRBV21-1 with TRBJ2-2; whether TRBD2, the table's D call, matches the DNA was not checked. TRBV21-1 is recorded as a pseudogene. This CDR3 has 15 residues. The CDR3 bases are TGTGCCAGCCCTTTGCGGGAGTTTAGCGACGGGGAGCTGTTTTTT. Translation: CASPLREFSDGELFF.

The chain joins TRBV13 to TRBJ2-1, with 9 nucleotides matching TRBD2. This CDR3 comprises 17 residues. Trimming took 6 bases from V and 0 from J; bases not matched to a gene: 9. Germline lookup yields CDR1 PRHDT and CDR2 FYEKMQ (reference sequence). CDR3 region: CASRSTSGRYSYNEQFF. DNA for the CDR3: TGTGCCAGCAGATCGACTAGCGGCCGTTACTCCTACAATGAGCAGTTCTTC.

The chain combines TRBV5-4 with TRBJ1-4; D is unclear. V was cut by 0 bases and J by 8 bases, with 5 bases left in between. The CDR3 is 12 residues long. Germline CDR1 SGHNT, CDR2 YYREEE (reference sequence). DNA for the CDR3: TGTGCCAGCAGCTTGGTTGGGGAAAAACTGTTTTTT. Translating gives CASSLVGEKLFF.

V usage is TRBV10-3 and J usage is TRBJ2-5; 11 bases match TRBD1. V was clipped by 2 bases and J by 5 bases; unmatched bases: 4. The CDR3 contains 15 residues. Germline V CDR1 and CDR2: ENHRY, SYGVKD. CDR3 region: CAISEGQGARETQYF. As DNA, the CDR3 is TGTGCCATCAGTGAGGGACAGGGGGCGCGGGAGACCCAGTACTTC.

The rearrangement joins TRBV4-1 to TRBJ2-2; 12 nucleotides align to TRBD2. Trimming took 1 base from V and 4 from J; bases not matched to a gene: 4. The V gene's germline CDR1 is MGHRA and CDR2 YSYEKL. This CDR3 comprises 17 residues. The CDR3 DNA follows: TGCGCCAGCAGCCAAGGATGGACTAGCGGGGCCACCGGGGAGCTGTTTTTT. Its protein is CASSQGWTSGATGELFF.

The chain has TRBV30 and TRBJ2-3, with 9 bases lining up with TRBD1. The V gene end was trimmed by 5 bases and the J gene end by 3 bases; junction bases not matched to a gene: 6. This CDR3 is 14 amino acids long. The germline V gene has CDR1 GTSNPN and CDR2 SVGIG (reference sequence). CDR3 region: CAWVRDRETDTQYF. Written as DNA, the CDR3 is TGTGCCTGGGTCCGGGACAGGGAAACAGATACGCAGTATTTT.

This chain connects TRBV5-1 to TRBJ2-7; 11 bases agree with TRBD1. Germline CDR1 and CDR2: SGHRS and YFSETQ. The CDR3 length is 15 residues. Trimming took 4 bases from V and 4 from J; bases not matched to a gene: 7. The CDR3 here is CASSLSGTGGYEQYF. In DNA form, the CDR3 reads TGCGCCAGCAGCCTGTCCGGGACAGGGGGTTACGAGCAGTACTTC.

This clone was picked up one time. The V call is TRBV10-3, the J call TRBJ2-5, with D perhaps TRBD1 (5 bases). The ends were cut back, 5 bases at V and 2 bases at J, with 12 bases in the middle. Germline V gene lookup returns CDR1 ENHRY and CDR2 SYGVKD. CDR3 length: 14 amino acids. DNA of the CDR3: TGTGCCATCAGTCCGACAGCATTGCAAGAGACCCAGTACTTC. Protein sequence: CAISPTALQETQYF.

The V and J genes are TRBV2 and TRBJ2-1, with 8 bases that match TRBD1. The CDR3 has 16 amino acids. From germline, CDR1 is SNHLY and CDR2 FYNNEI. The V segment lost 4 bases and the J segment 0 bases; nucleotides outside the gene matches: 5. CDR3 bases: TGTGCCAGCAGTGGGACAGGGCGAAGCTCCTACAATGAGCAGTTCTTC. Residues: CASSGTGRSSYNEQFF.

The chain combines TRBV9 with TRBJ2-2; D ambiguous. Trimming stripped 1 base from V and 2 bases from J, with 9 bases between. The CDR3 is 15 residues long. Germline loops: CDR1 SGDLS, CDR2 YYNGEE. This chain's CDR3 is CASSVSSGNTGELFF. CDR3 bases: TGTGCCAGCAGCGTATCGTCAGGAAACACCGGGGAGCTGTTTTTT.

The V and J genes are TRBV9 and TRBJ2-3; 8 nucleotides line up with TRBD2. CDR1 is SGDLS, CDR2 YYNGEE, per germline. The trim removed 0 bases at V and 7 bases at J, leaving 10 bases unmatched. The CDR3 is made up of 16 amino acids. In nucleotides, the CDR3 is TGTGCCAGCAGCGTAGGCGGGGGGTCCCTCGTGAATACGCAGTATTTT. Protein: CASSVGGGSLVNTQYF.

This chain connects TRBV30 to TRBJ1-1; D ambiguous. This CDR3 has 16 residues. Between the trimmed V and J ends, which lost 2 bases and 0 bases, there was a span of 16 bases. CDR1 is GTSNPN, CDR2 SVGIG, per germline (reference sequence). CDR3 nucleotides: TGTGCCTGGAGTTACAGTCTCACGGGCATGAACACTGAAGCTTTCTTT. Encoded protein: CAWSYSLTGMNTEAFF.

V and J are TRBV30 and TRBJ2-3; D is uncertain. The CDR3 runs 11 residues. Trimming took off 3 bases at V and 3 bases at J, with 4 bases between the two ends. Germline lookup yields CDR1 GTSNPN and CDR2 SVGIG (reference sequence). The DNA of the CDR3 is TGTGCCTGGAGGTCAACAGATACGCAGTATTTT. Translated: CAWRSTDTQYF.

This rearrangement joins TRBV6-6 to TRBJ1-2; tentatively, D is TRBD1 (6 bases). The CDR3 covers 14 residues. Trimming removed 6 bases from V and 4 bases from J, with 15 bases in between. Germline CDR1 reads MNHNY; CDR2 reads SVGAGI (reference sequence). CDR3 coding DNA: TGTGCCAGCAGACCAGGCGGACAGCTCTATGGCTACACCTTC. It translates to CASRPGGQLYGYTF.

The chain recombines TRBV30 with TRBJ2-7, with D perhaps matching TRBD1 or TRBD2 (5 bases each). The CDR3 is made up of 15 amino acids. Germline V gives CDR1 GTSNPN, CDR2 SVGIG (reference sequence). Trimming took off 2 bases at V and 2 bases at J, with 16 bases between the two ends. The DNA of the CDR3 is TGTGCCTGGAGTTACGGGACGCCCGCCCCCTACGAGCAGTACTTC. This gives the protein CAWSYGTPAPYEQYF.

J is TRBJ1-4 and V is TRBV6-1; D possibly corresponds to TRBD1 (5 bases). V lost 4 bases and J 3 bases, leaving 18 bases between the germline ends. CDR1 is MNHNS, CDR2 SASEGT, per germline. CDR3 size: 17 residues. In DNA, the CDR3 is TGTGCCAGCAGTGGGAGTCGGGCAGGGTGGTCTAATGAAAAACTGTTTTTT. This gives the protein CASSGSRAGWSNEKLFF.

This rearrangement joins TRBV7-3 to TRBJ2-1; D possibly matches TRBD1 or TRBD2 (6 bases each). The germline CDR1 and CDR2 sequences are SGHTA and FQGTGA. The CDR3 sequence is 16 residues long. Trimming pared 5 bases from V and 1 base from J, leaving 15 bases between. As DNA, the CDR3 is TGTGCCAGCAGCACCCAAGGAGGGGGATCCTACAATGAGCAGTTCTTC. Encoded protein: CASSTQGGGSYNEQFF.

The table lists this clone with a count of one. This sequence joins TRBV5-1 and TRBJ2-5; tentative D call: TRBD2 (7 bases). Germline CDR1 reads SGHRS; CDR2 reads YFSETQ. The CDR3 runs to 15 residues. Trimming pared 0 bases from V and 5 bases from J, leaving 14 bases between. The CDR3, as DNA: TGCGCCAGCAGCTTGGCCGTCGGGGGGCGGGAGACCCAGTACTTC. Protein product: CASSLAVGGRETQYF.

The rearrangement links TRBV3-1 (or the pseudogene TRBV3-2) to TRBJ1-3, with 10 bases fitting TRBD1. The germline V gene encodes CDR1 LGHDT and CDR2 YNNKEL (reference sequence). After removal of 5 bases from V and 2 bases from J, the junction contained 9 bases not matched to a gene. This CDR3 comprises 17 residues. CDR3: CASSARTGQGTGNTIYF. In DNA, the CDR3 is TGTGCCAGCAGCGCCCGAACGGGACAGGGGACTGGAAACACCATATATTTT.

The chain is built from TRBV28 and TRBJ1-5, with D possibly being TRBD1 (5 bases). Germline CDR1 and CDR2: MDHEN and SYDVKM. The V gene lost 4 bases and the J gene lost 10 bases, with 11 bases spanning the gap. The CDR3 spans 12 residues. The CDR3 sequence is CASSSTQVPQHF. The CDR3 nucleotides are TGTGCCAGCAGTTCCACACAGGTACCCCAGCATTTT.